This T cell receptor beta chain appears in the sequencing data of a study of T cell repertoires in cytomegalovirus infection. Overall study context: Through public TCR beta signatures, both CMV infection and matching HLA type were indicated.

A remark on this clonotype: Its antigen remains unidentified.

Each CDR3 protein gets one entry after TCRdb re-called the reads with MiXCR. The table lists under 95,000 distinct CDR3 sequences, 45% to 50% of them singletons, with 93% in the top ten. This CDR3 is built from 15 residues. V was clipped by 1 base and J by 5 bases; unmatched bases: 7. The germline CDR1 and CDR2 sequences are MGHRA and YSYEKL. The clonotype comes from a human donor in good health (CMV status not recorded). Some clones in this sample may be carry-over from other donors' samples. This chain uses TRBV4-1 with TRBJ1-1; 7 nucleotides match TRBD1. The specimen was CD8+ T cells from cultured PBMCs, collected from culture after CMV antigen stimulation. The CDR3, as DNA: TGCGCCAGCAGCCAAGTTTACGACAGGGCGACTGAAGCTTTCTTT. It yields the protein CASSQVYDRATEAFF.